One sample yielded the 4 T cell receptor beta chains listed below, sequenced in a study of T cells in Graves' hyperthyroidism and ophthalmopathy. RNA transcripts provided the source from which TCR beta CDR3 regions were amplified. The TCR CDR3 was amplified in a first-round RT-PCR using the HTBI primer set. TCRdb processed the multiplex PCR reads anew with MiXCR; each CDR3 protein has one entry. This table holds 450,000 to 650,000 distinct CDR3 sequences, 12% to 15% found once. Input material: blood. The receptor source for this set is a woman aged 18-30 years with Graves' ophthalmopathy.

At least ten counts were recorded for this clonotype. The gene calls are TRBV7-6 and TRBJ2-5; D perhaps matches TRBD2 (6 bases). Germline V gene lookup returns CDR1 SGHVS and CDR2 FNYEAQ. V lost 5 bases to trimming and J lost 4 bases, with 14 bases between them. The CDR3 contains 14 residues. The CDR3 spells CASSAGRGRETQYF. In DNA form, the CDR3 reads TGTGCCAGCAGCGCCGGGAGAGGAAGAGAGACCCAGTACTTC.

This clonotype was counted only a few times. The germline gene is not matched at one end of the junction; a read error may be the cause. The chain's CDR3 is CASSLEPGGVGELFF. The CDR3 nucleotides are TGTGCTAGCAGCTTGGAGCCCGGAGGCGTCGGGGAGCTGTTTTTT. The chain joins TRBV7-7 to TRBJ2-2, with D perhaps matching TRBD2 (5 bases). The V gene's germline CDR1 is SSHAT and CDR2 FNYEAQ (reference sequence). The CDR3 contains 15 residues.

This clonotype was detected a few times. J is TRBJ1-4 and V is TRBV2; D unclear. CDR1 SNHLY and CDR2 FYNNEI come from the germline V gene. This CDR3 has 13 amino acids. V was clipped by 6 bases and J by 4 bases, with 9 bases between them. The CDR3 DNA follows: TGTGCCAGCAGCGTAATGAATAATGAAAAACTGTTTTTT. Translation: CASSVMNNEKLFF. Full variable domain (rest looked up from reference TRBV2 and TRBJ1-4): EPEVTQTPSHQVTQMGQEVILRCVPISNHLYFYWYRQILGQKVEFLVSFYNNEISEKSEIFDDQFSVERPDGSNFTLKIRSTKLEDSAMYFCASSVMNNEKLFFGSGTQLSVL.

This clonotype has ten or more counts. The chain combines TRBV20-1 with TRBJ2-7, with 10 bases lining up with TRBD2. Germline V lookup: CDR1 DFQATT, CDR2 SNEGSKA (reference sequence). Trimming at V came to 4 bases and at J to 4 bases, leaving 10 bases not matched to a gene. This CDR3 comprises 15 residues. The CDR3 loop reads CSATEPTSGSYEQYF. CDR3 nucleotide sequence: TGCAGTGCTACTGAGCCGACTAGCGGGTCGTACGAGCAGTACTTC.